This T cell receptor beta chain appears in the sequencing data of a study of CD8 T cells in ankylosing spondylitis. Study-wide results and limits: Reportedly, significant enrichment of disease-linked clones occurred in matched ankylosing spondylitis synovial fluid.

The CDR3 has 15 residues. With 4 bases removed from V and 0 bases from J, the gap between germline ends came to 7 bases. Germline V gene lookup returns CDR1 MNHEY and CDR2 SVGAGI. As to this clonotype: Its antigen remains unidentified.

From the 5' RACE reads, TCRdb called clonotypes with MiXCR, one entry per CDR3 protein. The data show 150,000 to 250,000 distinct CDR3 sequences, over 10% seen once. Sequencing was performed on blood, either unsorted or a sorted T cell fraction (not recorded which). The rearrangement uses TRBV6-5 and TRBJ2-6; D is unresolved. This clonotype was obtained from a male donor with ankylosing spondylitis or in good health (not recorded which). This chain's CDR3 is CASSSLSSGANVLTF. For the CDR3, the DNA is TGTGCCAGCAGTTCTCTGAGCTCTGGGGCCAACGTCCTGACTTTC.